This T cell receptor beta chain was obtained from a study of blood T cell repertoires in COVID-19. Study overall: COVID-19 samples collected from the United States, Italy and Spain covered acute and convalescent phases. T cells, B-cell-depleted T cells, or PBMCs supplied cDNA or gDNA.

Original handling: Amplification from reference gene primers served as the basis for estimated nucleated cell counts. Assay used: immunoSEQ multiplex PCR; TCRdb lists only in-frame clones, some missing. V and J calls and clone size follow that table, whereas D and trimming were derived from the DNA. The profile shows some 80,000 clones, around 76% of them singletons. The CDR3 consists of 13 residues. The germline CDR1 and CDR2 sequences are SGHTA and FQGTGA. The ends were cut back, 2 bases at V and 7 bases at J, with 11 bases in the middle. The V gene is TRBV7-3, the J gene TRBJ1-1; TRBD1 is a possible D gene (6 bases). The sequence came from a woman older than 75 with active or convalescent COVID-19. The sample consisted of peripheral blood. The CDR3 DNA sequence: TGTGCCAGCAGCTTAGGGGGCGCTTATGAAGCTTTCTTT. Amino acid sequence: CASSLGGAYEAFF. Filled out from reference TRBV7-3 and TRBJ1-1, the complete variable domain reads GAGVSQTPSNKVTEKGKYVELRCDPISGHTALYWYRQSLGQGPEFLIYFQGTGAADDSGLPNDRFFAVRPEGSVSTLKIQRTERGDSAVYLCASSLGGAYEAFFGQGTRLTVV.